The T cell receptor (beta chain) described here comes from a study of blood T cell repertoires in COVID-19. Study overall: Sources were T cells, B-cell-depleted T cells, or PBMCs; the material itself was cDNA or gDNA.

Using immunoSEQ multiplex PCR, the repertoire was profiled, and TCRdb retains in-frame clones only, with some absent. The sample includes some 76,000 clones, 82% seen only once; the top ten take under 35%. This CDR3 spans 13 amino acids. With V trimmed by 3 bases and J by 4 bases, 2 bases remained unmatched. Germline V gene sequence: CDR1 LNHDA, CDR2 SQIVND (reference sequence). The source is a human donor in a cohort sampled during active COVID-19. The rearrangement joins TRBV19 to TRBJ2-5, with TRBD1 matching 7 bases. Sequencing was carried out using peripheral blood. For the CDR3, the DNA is TGTGCCAGTAGTATGGCAGGGGGAGAGACCCAGTACTTC. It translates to CASSMAGGETQYF.